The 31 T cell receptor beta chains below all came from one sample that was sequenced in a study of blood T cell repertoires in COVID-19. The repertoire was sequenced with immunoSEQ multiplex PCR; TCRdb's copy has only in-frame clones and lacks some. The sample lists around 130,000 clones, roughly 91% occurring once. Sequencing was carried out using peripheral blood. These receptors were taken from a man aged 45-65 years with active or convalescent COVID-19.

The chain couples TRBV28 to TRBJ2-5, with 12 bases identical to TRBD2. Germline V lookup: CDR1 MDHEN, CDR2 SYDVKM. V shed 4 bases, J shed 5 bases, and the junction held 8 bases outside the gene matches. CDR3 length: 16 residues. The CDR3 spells CASSSPSGRAQETQYF. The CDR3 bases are TGTGCCAGCAGTTCCCCTAGCGGGAGGGCCCAGGAGACCCAGTACTTC.

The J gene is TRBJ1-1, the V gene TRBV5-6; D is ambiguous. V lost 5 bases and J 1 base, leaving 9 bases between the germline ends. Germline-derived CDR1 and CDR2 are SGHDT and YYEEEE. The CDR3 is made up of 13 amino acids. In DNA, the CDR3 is TGTGCCAGCAGTTCACAGACGAACACTGAAGCTTTCTTT. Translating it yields CASSSQTNTEAFF.

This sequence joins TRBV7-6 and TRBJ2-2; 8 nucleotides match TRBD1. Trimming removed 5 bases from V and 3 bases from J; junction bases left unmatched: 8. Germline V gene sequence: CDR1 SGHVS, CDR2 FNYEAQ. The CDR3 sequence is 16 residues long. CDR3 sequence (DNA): TGTGCCAGCAGCCCCCTCGACAGGGGATACACCGGGGAGCTGTTTTTT. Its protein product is CASSPLDRGYTGELFF.

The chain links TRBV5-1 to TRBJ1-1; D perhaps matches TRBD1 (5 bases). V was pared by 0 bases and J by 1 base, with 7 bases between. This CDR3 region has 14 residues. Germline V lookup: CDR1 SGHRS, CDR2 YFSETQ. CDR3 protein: CASSLVGGNTEAFF. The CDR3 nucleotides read TGCGCCAGCAGCTTGGTGGGGGGGAACACTGAAGCTTTCTTT.

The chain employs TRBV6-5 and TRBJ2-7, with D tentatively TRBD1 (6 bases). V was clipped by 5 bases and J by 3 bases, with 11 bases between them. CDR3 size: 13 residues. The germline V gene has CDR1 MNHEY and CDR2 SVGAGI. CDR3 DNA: TGTGCCAGCAGTCAGGGGTTCGGCTACGAGCAGTACTTC. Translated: CASSQGFGYEQYF.

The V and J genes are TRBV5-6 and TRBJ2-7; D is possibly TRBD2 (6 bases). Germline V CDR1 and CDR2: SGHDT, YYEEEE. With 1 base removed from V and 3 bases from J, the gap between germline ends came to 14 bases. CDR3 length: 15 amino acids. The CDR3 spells CASSLWGGAIYEQYF. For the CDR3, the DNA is TGTGCCAGCAGCTTGTGGGGCGGGGCCATCTACGAGCAGTACTTC. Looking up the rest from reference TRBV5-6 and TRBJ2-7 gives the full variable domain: DAGVTQSPTHLIKTRGQQVTLRCSPKSGHDTVSWYQQALGQGPQFIFQYYEEEERQRGNFPDRFSGHQFPNYSSELNVNALLLGDSALYLCASSLWGGAIYEQYFGPGTRLTVT.

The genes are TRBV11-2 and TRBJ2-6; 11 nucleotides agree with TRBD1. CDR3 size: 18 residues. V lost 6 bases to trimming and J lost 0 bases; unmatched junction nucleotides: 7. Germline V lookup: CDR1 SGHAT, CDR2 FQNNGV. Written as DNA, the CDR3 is TGTGCCAGCAGTTATACCGGGACAGGGGGCTCTGGGGCCAACGTCCTGACTTTC. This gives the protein CASSYTGTGGSGANVLTF.

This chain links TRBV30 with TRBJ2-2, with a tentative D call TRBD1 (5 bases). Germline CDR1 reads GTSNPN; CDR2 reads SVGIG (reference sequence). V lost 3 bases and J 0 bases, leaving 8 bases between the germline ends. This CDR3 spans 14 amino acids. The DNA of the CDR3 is TGTGCCTGGAGATCAGGGACGAACACCGGGGAGCTGTTTTTT. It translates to CAWRSGTNTGELFF.

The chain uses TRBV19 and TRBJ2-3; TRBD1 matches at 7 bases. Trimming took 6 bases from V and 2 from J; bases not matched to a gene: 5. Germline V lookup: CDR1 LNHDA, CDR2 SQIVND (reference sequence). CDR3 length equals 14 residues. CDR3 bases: TGTGCCAGTAGCCGGGACAGCTACACAGATACGCAGTATTTT. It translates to CASSRDSYTDTQYF.

Here the CDR3 reads CASSLDRTTDTQYF. CDR3 bases: TGTGCCAGCAGCTTAGATCGGACTACAGATACGCAGTATTTT. The chain is built from TRBV7-7 and TRBJ2-3, with D tentatively TRBD2 (5 bases). Trimming shortened V by 1 base and J by 3 bases, and 8 bases separated the two germline ends. CDR3 size: 14 residues. Germline-derived CDR1 and CDR2 are SSHAT and FNYEAQ (reference sequence).

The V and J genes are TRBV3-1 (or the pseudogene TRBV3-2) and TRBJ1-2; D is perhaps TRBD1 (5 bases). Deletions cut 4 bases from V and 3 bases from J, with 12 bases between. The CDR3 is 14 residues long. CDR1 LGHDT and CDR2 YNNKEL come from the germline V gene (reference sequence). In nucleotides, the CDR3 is TGTGCCAGCAGCCCTTCGGGGGAATACTATGGCTACACCTTC. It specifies CASSPSGEYYGYTF.

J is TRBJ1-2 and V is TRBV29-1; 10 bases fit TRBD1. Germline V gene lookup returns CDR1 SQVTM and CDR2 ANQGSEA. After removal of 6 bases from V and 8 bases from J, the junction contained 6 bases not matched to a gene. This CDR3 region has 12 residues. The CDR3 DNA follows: TGCAGCGTATCCGGGACAGGGGAAGGCTACACCTTC. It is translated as CSVSGTGEGYTF. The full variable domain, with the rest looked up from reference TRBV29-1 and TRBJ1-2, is SAVISQKPSRDICQRGTSLTIQCQVDSQVTMMFWYRQQPGQSLTLIATANQGSEATYESGFVIDKFPISRPNLTFSTLTVSNMSPEDSSIYLCSVSGTGEGYTFGSGTRLTVV.

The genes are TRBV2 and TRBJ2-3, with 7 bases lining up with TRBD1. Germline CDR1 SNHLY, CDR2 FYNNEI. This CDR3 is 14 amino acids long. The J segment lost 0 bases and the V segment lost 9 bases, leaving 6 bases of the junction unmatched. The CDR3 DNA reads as TGTGCCAGTTCCAGGGGGTTAAGCACAGATACGCAGTATTTT. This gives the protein CASSRGLSTDTQYF.

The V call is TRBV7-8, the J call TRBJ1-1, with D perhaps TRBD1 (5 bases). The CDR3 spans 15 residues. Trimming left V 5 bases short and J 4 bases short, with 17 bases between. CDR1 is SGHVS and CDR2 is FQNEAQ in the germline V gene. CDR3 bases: TGTGCCAGCAGCCGATCAATGGGGGAGGGCACTGAAGCTTTCTTT. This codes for CASSRSMGEGTEAFF.

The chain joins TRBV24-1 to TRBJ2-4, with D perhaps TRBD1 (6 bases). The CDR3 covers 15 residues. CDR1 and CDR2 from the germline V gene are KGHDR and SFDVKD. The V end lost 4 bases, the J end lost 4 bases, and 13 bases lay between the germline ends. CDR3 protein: CATSETQGSKNIQYF. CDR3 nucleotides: TGTGCCACCAGTGAAACACAGGGATCGAAAAACATTCAGTACTTC.

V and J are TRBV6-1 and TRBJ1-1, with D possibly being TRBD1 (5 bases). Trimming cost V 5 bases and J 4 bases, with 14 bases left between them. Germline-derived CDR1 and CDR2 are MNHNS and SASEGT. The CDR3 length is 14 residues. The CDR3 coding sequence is TGTGCCAGCAGTCCCTGGGGGGTGGTCACTGAAGCTTTCTTT. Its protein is CASSPWGVVTEAFF.

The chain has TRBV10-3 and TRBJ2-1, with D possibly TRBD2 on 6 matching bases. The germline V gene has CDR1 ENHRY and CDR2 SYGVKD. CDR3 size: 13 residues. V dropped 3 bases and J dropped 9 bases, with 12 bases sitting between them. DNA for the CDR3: TGTGCCATCAGTGAAAGCCGGGGAGGTGAGCAGTTCTTC. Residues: CAISESRGGEQFF.

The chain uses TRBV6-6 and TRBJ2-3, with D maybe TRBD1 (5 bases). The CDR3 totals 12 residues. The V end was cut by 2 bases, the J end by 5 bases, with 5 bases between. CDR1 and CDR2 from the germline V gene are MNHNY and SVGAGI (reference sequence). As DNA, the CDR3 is TGTGCCAGCAGTTACCAGGGAGATACGCAGTATTTT. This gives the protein CASSYQGDTQYF.

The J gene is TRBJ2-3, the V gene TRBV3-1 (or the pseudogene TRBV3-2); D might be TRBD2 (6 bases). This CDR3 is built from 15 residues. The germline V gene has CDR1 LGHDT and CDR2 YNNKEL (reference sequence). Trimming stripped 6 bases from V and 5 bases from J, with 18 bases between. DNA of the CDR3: TGTGCCAGCAGTCTTCCGGGACTCAACATAGATACGCAGTATTTT. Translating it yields CASSLPGLNIDTQYF.

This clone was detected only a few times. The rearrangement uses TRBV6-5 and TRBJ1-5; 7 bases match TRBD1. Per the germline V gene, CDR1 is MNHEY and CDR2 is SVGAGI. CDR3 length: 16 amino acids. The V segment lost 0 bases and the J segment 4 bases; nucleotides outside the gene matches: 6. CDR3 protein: CASSYSIGQANQPQHF. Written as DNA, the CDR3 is TGTGCCAGCAGTTACTCGATAGGACAGGCAAATCAGCCCCAGCATTTT.

The CDR3 is CASSRHVVSGSNEKLFF. CDR3 DNA: TGCGCCAGCAGCCGCCATGTTGTCTCTGGCAGTAATGAAAAACTGTTTTTT. This chain uses TRBV4-1 with TRBJ1-4; no firm D call. With 4 bases removed from V and 4 bases from J, the gap between germline ends came to 19 bases. The CDR3 loop spans 17 amino acids. Germline V CDR1 and CDR2: MGHRA, YSYEKL.

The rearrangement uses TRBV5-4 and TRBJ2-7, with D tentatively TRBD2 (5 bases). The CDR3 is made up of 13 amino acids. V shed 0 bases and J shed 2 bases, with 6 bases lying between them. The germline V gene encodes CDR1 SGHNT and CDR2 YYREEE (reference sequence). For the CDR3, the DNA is TGTGCCAGCAGCTTGGCCGGGACCTACGAGCAGTACTTC. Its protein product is CASSLAGTYEQYF.

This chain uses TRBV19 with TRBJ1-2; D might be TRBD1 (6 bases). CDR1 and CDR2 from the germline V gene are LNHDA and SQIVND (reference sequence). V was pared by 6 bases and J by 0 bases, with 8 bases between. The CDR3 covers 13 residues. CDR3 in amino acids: CASSWTANYGYTF. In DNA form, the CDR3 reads TGTGCCAGTAGCTGGACAGCTAACTATGGCTACACCTTC.

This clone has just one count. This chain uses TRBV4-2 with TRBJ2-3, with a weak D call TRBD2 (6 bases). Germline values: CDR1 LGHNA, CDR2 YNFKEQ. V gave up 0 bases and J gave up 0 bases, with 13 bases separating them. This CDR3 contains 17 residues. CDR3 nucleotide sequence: TGTGCCAGCAGCCAAGATTGGGGCGGGGCTAGCACAGATACGCAGTATTTT. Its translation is CASSQDWGGASTDTQYF.

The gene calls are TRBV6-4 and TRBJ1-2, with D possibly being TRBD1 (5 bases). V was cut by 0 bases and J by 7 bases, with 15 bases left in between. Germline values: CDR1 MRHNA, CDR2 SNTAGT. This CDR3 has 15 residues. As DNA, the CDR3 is TGTGCCAGCAGTGACTCGTCTCAGGGATCTATTGGCTACACCTTC. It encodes CASSDSSQGSIGYTF.

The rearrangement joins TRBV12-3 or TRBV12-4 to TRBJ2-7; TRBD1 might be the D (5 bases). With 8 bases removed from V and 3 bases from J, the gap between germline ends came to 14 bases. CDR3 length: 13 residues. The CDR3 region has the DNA TGTGCCAGCCTTGACAGCTCATTCTACGAGCAGTACTTC. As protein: CASLDSSFYEQYF.

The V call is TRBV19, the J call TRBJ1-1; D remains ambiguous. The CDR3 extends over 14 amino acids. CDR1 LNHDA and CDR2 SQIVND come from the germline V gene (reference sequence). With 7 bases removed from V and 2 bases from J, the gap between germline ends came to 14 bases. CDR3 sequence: CASTIALGNTEAFF. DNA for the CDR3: TGTGCCAGTACAATCGCCTTGGGCAACACTGAAGCTTTCTTT.

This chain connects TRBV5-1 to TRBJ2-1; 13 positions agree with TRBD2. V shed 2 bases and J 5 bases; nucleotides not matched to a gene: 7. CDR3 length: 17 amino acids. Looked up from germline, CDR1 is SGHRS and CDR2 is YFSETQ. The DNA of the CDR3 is TGCGCCAGCAGCTTACAACCAGGGACTAGCGGGAACAATGAGCAGTTCTTC. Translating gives CASSLQPGTSGNNEQFF.

CDR3 sequence reads: CAISEAPTGGAFF. The CDR3 DNA sequence: TGTGCCATCAGTGAGGCCCCGACAGGGGGAGCTTTCTTT. The chain joins TRBV10-3 to TRBJ1-1; 9 nucleotides agree with TRBD1. J was trimmed by 10 bases and V by 2 bases; bases with no gene match: 5. CDR1 is ENHRY and CDR2 is SYGVKD in the germline V gene. CDR3 length equals 13 residues.

The CDR3 loop reads CASTLDRSSYNEQFF. CDR3 sequence (DNA): TGTGCCAGCACCCTAGACAGGAGCTCCTACAATGAGCAGTTCTTC. The V and J genes are TRBV11-1 and TRBJ2-1; a possible D gene is TRBD1 (6 bases). V was trimmed by 7 bases and J by 0 bases, leaving 13 bases between them. The germline V gene has CDR1 SGHAT and CDR2 FQDESV (reference sequence). This CDR3 is built from 15 residues.

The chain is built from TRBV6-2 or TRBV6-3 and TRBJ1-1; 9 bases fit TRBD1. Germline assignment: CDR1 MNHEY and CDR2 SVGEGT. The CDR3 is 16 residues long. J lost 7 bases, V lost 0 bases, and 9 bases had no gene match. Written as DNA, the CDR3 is TGTGCCAGCAGTTACTCTGGGACAGGGCGGATGGTTGAAGCTTTCTTT. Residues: CASSYSGTGRMVEAFF.